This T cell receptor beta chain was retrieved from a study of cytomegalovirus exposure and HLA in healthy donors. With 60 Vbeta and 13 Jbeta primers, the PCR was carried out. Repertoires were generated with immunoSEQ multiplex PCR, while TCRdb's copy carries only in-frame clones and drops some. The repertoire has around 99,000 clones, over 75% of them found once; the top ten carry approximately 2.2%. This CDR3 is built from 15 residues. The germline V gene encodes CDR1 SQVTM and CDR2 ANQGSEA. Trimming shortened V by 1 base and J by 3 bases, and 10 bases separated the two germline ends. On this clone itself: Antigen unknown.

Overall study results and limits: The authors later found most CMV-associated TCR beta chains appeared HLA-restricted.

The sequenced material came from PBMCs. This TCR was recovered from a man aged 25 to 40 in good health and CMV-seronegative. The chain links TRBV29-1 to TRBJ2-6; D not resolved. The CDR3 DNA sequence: TGCAGCGTTGAAGCGGCCGGGTATGGGGCCAACGTCCTGACTTTC. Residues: CSVEAAGYGANVLTF.